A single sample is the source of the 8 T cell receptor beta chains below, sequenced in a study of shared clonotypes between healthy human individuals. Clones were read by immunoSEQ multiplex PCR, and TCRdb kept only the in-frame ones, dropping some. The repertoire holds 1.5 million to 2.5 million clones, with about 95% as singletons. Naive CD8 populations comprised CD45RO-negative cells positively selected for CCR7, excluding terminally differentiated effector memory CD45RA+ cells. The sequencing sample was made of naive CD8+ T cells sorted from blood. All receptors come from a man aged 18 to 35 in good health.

Here the CDR3 DNA reads TGCGCCAGCAGCGACTGGCGGAACAATGAGCAGTTCTTC. Its translation is CASSDWRNNEQFF. J is TRBJ2-1 and V is TRBV4-3, with D hard to call. Germline V CDR1 and CDR2: LGHNA, YSLEER. CDR3 length: 13 residues. V dropped 5 bases and J dropped 5 bases, with 10 bases sitting between them.

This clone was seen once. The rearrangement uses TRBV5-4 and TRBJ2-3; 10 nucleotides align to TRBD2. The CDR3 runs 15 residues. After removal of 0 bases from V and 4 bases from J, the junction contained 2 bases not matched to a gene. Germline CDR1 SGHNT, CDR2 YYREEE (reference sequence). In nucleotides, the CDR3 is TGTGCCAGCAGCTTGGCTAGCGGGAGCCCAGATACGCAGTATTTT. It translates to CASSLASGSPDTQYF.

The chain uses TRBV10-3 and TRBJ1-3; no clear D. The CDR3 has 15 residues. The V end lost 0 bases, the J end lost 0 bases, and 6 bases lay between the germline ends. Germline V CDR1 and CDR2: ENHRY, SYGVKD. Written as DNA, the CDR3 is TGTGCCATCAGTGAGTCGACTTACTCTGGAAACACCATATATTTT. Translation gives CAISESTYSGNTIYF.

Here the CDR3 DNA reads TGTGCCAGCAGTTTGTGGTCGACCAGCGAGCAGTACTTC. Protein sequence: CASSLWSTSEQYF. The chain combines TRBV27 with TRBJ2-7; D call uncertain. Trimming cost V 3 bases and J 6 bases, with 12 bases left between them. The germline V gene has CDR1 MNHEY and CDR2 SMNVEV (reference sequence). This CDR3 contains 13 residues.

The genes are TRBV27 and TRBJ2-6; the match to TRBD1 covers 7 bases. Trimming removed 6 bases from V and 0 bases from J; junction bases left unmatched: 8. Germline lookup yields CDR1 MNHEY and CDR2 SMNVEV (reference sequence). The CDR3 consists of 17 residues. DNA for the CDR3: TGTGCCAGCAGCTCCAGGGGGACAGACTCTGGGGCCAACGTCCTGACTTTC. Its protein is CASSSRGTDSGANVLTF. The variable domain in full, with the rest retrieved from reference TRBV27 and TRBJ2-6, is EAQVTQNPRYLITVTGKKLTVTCSQNMNHEYMSWYRQDPGLGLRQIYYSMNVEVTDKGDVPEGYKVSRKEKRNFPLILESPSPNQTSLYFCASSSRGTDSGANVLTFGAGSRLTVL.

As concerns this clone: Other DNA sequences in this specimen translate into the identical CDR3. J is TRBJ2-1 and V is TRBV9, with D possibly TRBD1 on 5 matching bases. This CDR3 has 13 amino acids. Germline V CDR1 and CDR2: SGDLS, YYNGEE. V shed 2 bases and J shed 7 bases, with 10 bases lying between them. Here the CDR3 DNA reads TGTGCCAGCAGCGTTGTTCCAGGGAATGAGCAGTTCTTC. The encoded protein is CASSVVPGNEQFF. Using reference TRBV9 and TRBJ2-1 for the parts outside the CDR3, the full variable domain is DSGVTQTPKHLITATGQRVTLRCSPRSGDLSVYWYQQSLDQGLQFLIQYYNGEERAKGNILERFSAQQFPDLHSELNLSSLELGDSALYFCASSVVPGNEQFFGPGTRLTVL.

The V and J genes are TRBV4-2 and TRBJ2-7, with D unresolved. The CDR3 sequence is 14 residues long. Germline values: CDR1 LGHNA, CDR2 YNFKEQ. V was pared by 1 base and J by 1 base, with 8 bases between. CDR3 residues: CASSQGAVSYEQYF. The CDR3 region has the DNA TGTGCCAGCAGCCAAGGGGCGGTATCCTACGAGCAGTACTTC.

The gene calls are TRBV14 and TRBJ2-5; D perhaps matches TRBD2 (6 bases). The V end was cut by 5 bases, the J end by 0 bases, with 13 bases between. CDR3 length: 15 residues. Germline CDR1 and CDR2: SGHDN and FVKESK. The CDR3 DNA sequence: TGTGCCAGCAGCTCTTGGGGGGTGGACCAAGAGACCCAGTACTTC. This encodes CASSSWGVDQETQYF.